These T cell receptor beta chains were read from a single sample in a study of blood T cell repertoires in COVID-19. TCRdb keeps only in-frame clones here, not all; method: immunoSEQ multiplex PCR. The sample holds fewer than 150,000 clones; almost 85% are singletons and the top ten take around 13%. Sequenced sample: peripheral blood. All receptors derive from a human donor in a cohort sampled during active COVID-19. CDR3s include the opening cysteine and the closing phenylalanine or tryptophan. The order of the fields is J gene, clone size, V gene, D gene, CDR3 protein, CDR3 DNA. The D gene is left open where the match is weak. Some rows have no size entry. The others give once, few or many, or a class for an expanded clone.

TRBJ1-4	.	TRBV7-9	.	CASSTGQGEKLFF	TGTGCCAGCAGCACCGGACAAGGTGAAAAACTGTTTTTT
TRBJ2-7	.	TRBV6-2/TRBV6-3	TRBD2	CASSYTTPGLASYEQYF	TGTGCCAGCAGTTACACCACCCCGGGACTAGCTTCGTACGAGCAGTACTTC
TRBJ2-7	.	TRBV18	.	CASSPETGNYEQYF	TGTGCCAGCTCACCAGAGACAGGTAACTACGAGCAGTACTTC
TRBJ1-2	.	TRBV14	TRBD1	CASSQYNRDRGNTYGYTF	TGTGCCAGCAGCCAATATAACCGGGACAGGGGAAATACGTATGGCTACACCTTC
TRBJ1-6	few	TRBV27	.	CASSFGVDNSPLHF	TGTGCCAGCAGTTTCGGGGTTGATAATTCACCCCTCCACTTT
TRBJ1-2	.	TRBV12-3/TRBV12-4	.	CASSFSGGYTF	TGTGCCAGCAGTTTTTCGGGAGGCTACACCTTC
TRBJ1-2	few	TRBV4-1	TRBD1	CASSQGQGTNYGYTF	TGCGCCAGCAGCCAAGGACAGGGTACTAACTATGGCTACACCTTC
TRBJ2-1	.	TRBV3-1/TRBV3-2	TRBD2	CASSHGTSGGEQFF	TGTGCCAGCAGCCACGGGACTAGCGGGGGTGAGCAGTTCTTC
TRBJ2-1	once	TRBV11-2	.	CASSLDGRGGNEQFF	TGTGCCAGCAGCTTAGATGGGAGGGGGGGCAATGAGCAGTTCTTC
TRBJ1-1	.	TRBV20-1	TRBD1	CSASRGLEAFF	TGCAGTGCTTCAAGGGGGCTGGAAGCTTTCTTT
TRBJ2-1	.	TRBV7-9	TRBD2	CASSYMPGLAGGRDNEQFF	TGTGCCAGCAGCTACATGCCGGGACTAGCGGGGGGGCGCGACAATGAGCAGTTCTTC
TRBJ1-1	.	TRBV3-1/TRBV3-2	TRBD1	CASSQAGGTEAFF	TGTGCCAGCAGCCAAGCAGGGGGCACTGAAGCTTTCTTT
TRBJ1-2	.	TRBV19	.	CASSSELKAYGYTF	TGTGCCAGTAGTTCAGAACTCAAAGCGTATGGCTACACCTTC
TRBJ2-7	once	TRBV6-5	TRBD1	CASLKPGQVYEQYF	TGTGCCAGCCTAAAACCGGGACAGGTCTACGAGCAGTACTTC